Presented here are 28 T cell receptor beta chains from one specimen sequenced in a study of control samples from healthy donors and cancer patients. Some clones are missing from TCRdb's copy, which holds only in-frame ones; the method was immunoSEQ multiplex PCR. The data hold 200,000 or so clones, with 90% to 95% observed a single time. Sequencing was carried out using blood. The receptors were sampled from a man aged 45-65 years in good health.

This chain links TRBV28 with TRBJ1-2; the match to TRBD1 covers 7 bases. CDR1 and CDR2 from the germline V gene are MDHEN and SYDVKM. The CDR3 totals 15 residues. V lost 2 bases, J lost 5 bases, and 8 bases stayed unmatched. DNA for the CDR3: TGTGCCAGCAGTTTAGTAGGGGGCGTATTGTATGGCTACACCTTC. It codes for CASSLVGGVLYGYTF.

The chain employs TRBV28 and TRBJ1-2, with D tentatively TRBD1 (5 bases). The V end was cut by 7 bases, the J end by 7 bases, with 16 bases between. The CDR3 covers 13 residues. Germline CDR1 reads MDHEN; CDR2 reads SYDVKM. For the CDR3, the DNA is TGTGCCAGCAATCGCTCAGGGATGGTTGGCTACACCTTC. It translates to CASNRSGMVGYTF.

The rearrangement links TRBV12-3 or TRBV12-4 to TRBJ1-2; TRBD1 is a possible D gene (5 bases). The CDR3 sequence is 13 residues long. V lost 8 bases and J 3 bases, leaving 13 bases between the germline ends. The CDR3 is CASRDSTDYGYTF. CDR3 DNA sequence: TGTGCCAGCCGGGACTCGACGGACTATGGCTACACCTTC.

This clone was observed once. The chain links TRBV15 to TRBJ2-7, with a weak D call TRBD1 (6 bases). V lost 3 bases to trimming and J lost 2 bases, with 14 bases between them. This CDR3 is 15 amino acids long. Looked up from germline, CDR1 is LNHNV and CDR2 is YYDKDF (reference sequence). The CDR3 DNA sequence: TGTGCCACCAGCAGGGGACCGGGACAAGCCTACGAGCAGTACGTC. Protein sequence: CATSRGPGQAYEQYV.

The chain combines TRBV16 with TRBJ2-1, with 9 bases aligning to TRBD2. Germline V gives CDR1 KGHSY, CDR2 FQNENV. The CDR3 extends over 16 amino acids. J was trimmed by 4 bases and V by 2 bases; bases with no gene match: 6. CDR3 coding DNA: TGTGCCAGCAGCCAACAGACTAGCGGCACTTACAATGAGCAGTTCTTC. It encodes CASSQQTSGTYNEQFF.

This chain links TRBV6-1 with TRBJ1-5; perhaps TRBD1 as D (5 bases). The CDR3 covers 15 residues. V was trimmed by 0 bases and J by 2 bases, leaving 8 bases between them. The V gene's germline CDR1 is MNHNS and CDR2 SASEGT. The CDR3 DNA follows: TGTGCCAGCAGTGAAGCGGGGGGAGGCAATCAGCCCCAGCATTTT. The encoded protein is CASSEAGGGNQPQHF.

This rearrangement joins TRBV7-9 to TRBJ2-5; 8 bases are a match to TRBD1. The germline gives CDR1 SEHNR, CDR2 FQNEAQ (reference sequence). The CDR3 has 14 amino acids. Unmatched junction bases numbered 7, after V lost 5 bases and J lost 5 bases. CDR3 coding DNA: TGTGCCAGCAGCCCCACAGGGGGAGACGAGACCCAGTACTTC. Amino acid sequence: CASSPTGGDETQYF. The full variable domain, with the rest looked up from reference TRBV7-9 and TRBJ2-5, is DTGVSQNPRHKITKRGQNVTFRCDPISEHNRLYWYRQTLGQGPEFLTYFQNEAQLEKSRLLSDRFSAERPKGSFSTLEIQRTEQGDSAMYLCASSPTGGDETQYFGPGTRLLVL.

V and J are TRBV24-1 and TRBJ1-5, with 8 bases lining up with TRBD1. The CDR3 totals 16 residues. Germline lookup yields CDR1 KGHDR and CDR2 SFDVKD. Trimming at V came to 3 bases and at J to 11 bases, leaving 14 bases not matched to a gene. This CDR3 reads CATSDSNRGTKETQHF. The DNA for the CDR3 is TGTGCCACCAGTGATAGCAACAGGGGGACTAAGGAAACCCAGCATTTT.

The chain carries TRBV19 and TRBJ1-6, with D uncertain. Germline V gene lookup returns CDR1 LNHDA and CDR2 SQIVND (reference sequence). The V gene lost 3 bases and the J gene lost 0 bases, with 12 bases spanning the gap. The CDR3 sequence is 17 residues long. The CDR3 region has the DNA TGTGCCAGTAGTATCGCTACGGGGAGCTCCTATAATTCACCCCTCCACTTT. Translating it yields CASSIATGSSYNSPLHF. Full variable domain (missing parts from reference TRBV19 and TRBJ1-6): DGGITQSPKYLFRKEGQNVTLSCEQNLNHDAMYWYRQDPGQGLRLIYYSQIVNDFQKGDIAEGYSVSREKKESFPLTVTSAQKNPTAFYLCASSIATGSSYNSPLHFGNGTRLTVT.

The rearrangement links TRBV7-2 to TRBJ1-5; no clear D. V was cut by 2 bases and J by 11 bases, with 10 bases left in between. This CDR3 comprises 12 residues. CDR1 and CDR2 from the germline V gene are SGHTA and FQGNSA. For the CDR3, the DNA is TGTGCCAGCAGCTTAAACGTGGGTTCCCAGCATTTT. Translated: CASSLNVGSQHF.

This sequence joins TRBV7-8 and TRBJ1-2; D might be TRBD1 (6 bases). The V gene's germline CDR1 is SGHVS and CDR2 FQNEAQ. Trimming took off 2 bases at V and 2 bases at J, with 15 bases between the two ends. This CDR3 has 16 residues. The CDR3 DNA reads TGTGCCAGCAGCTTAATCTCAGGGGCACTGAACTATGGCTACACCTTC. This translates into CASSLISGALNYGYTF.

Concerning this clone itself: Other DNA sequences from this sample encode an identical CDR3 as well. This sequence joins TRBV18 and TRBJ1-3; no definite D call. V was trimmed by 4 bases and J by 4 bases, leaving 14 bases between them. Germline V gene data show CDR1 as KGHSH and CDR2 as LQKENI. CDR3 length: 15 residues. The CDR3 nucleotides are TGTGCCAGCTCACGAAACAAAGACACCGGAAACACCATATATTTT. Encoded protein: CASSRNKDTGNTIYF.

The gene calls are TRBV11-3 and TRBJ1-2; the D is unclear. CDR3 length: 15 amino acids. Germline-derived CDR1 and CDR2 are SGHNT and YENEEA. With 0 bases removed from V and 4 bases from J, the gap between germline ends came to 12 bases. CDR3 loop: CASSLDLGHPYGYTF. Written as DNA, the CDR3 is TGTGCCAGCAGCTTAGATTTAGGTCACCCCTATGGCTACACCTTC.

The chain is built from TRBV30 and TRBJ1-5; D is perhaps TRBD1 (5 bases). Germline V gene lookup returns CDR1 GTSNPN and CDR2 SVGIG (reference sequence). V lost 5 bases, J lost 6 bases, and 17 bases lay in between. The CDR3 sequence is 14 residues long. CDR3 sequence: CAWGTDGRGQPQHF. In DNA, the CDR3 is TGTGCCTGGGGGACTGACGGGCGGGGTCAGCCCCAGCATTTT.

The chain uses TRBV5-4 and TRBJ2-1; TRBD1 matches 7 bases. The CDR3 sequence is 15 residues long. Losses at the gene ends were 1 base for V and 7 bases for J; bases not matched to a gene: 8. Germline loops: CDR1 SGHNT, CDR2 YYREEE (reference sequence). Here the CDR3 reads CASSLLLGGWNEQFF. Written as DNA, the CDR3 is TGTGCCAGCAGCTTGCTTTTAGGGGGCTGGAATGAGCAGTTCTTC.

The table lists this clone with a few counts. The genes are TRBV5-8 and TRBJ1-1; D gene unclear. Germline V gene lookup returns CDR1 SGHTS and CDR2 YDEGEE. The CDR3 has 14 residues. Between the trimmed V and J ends, which lost 5 bases and 6 bases, there was a span of 17 bases. CDR3 amino acids: CASRNLAADPEAFF. The CDR3 coding sequence is TGTGCCAGCAGGAACCTCGCCGCAGATCCTGAAGCTTTCTTT.

The V and J genes are TRBV19 and TRBJ2-1; 11 nucleotides match TRBD2. Germline CDR1 LNHDA, CDR2 SQIVND (reference sequence). The J segment lost 3 bases and the V segment lost 5 bases, leaving 6 bases of the junction unmatched. The CDR3 is made up of 16 amino acids. In DNA form, the CDR3 reads TGTGCCAGTAGTCCGTGGCTAGCGGGGGGCTACAATGAGCAGTTCTTC. It specifies CASSPWLAGGYNEQFF.

V usage is TRBV29-1 and J usage is TRBJ1-2, with D uncertain. The CDR3 length is 10 residues. Trimming left V 3 bases short and J 8 bases short, with 7 bases between. The germline CDR1 and CDR2 sequences are SQVTM and ANQGSEA. The CDR3, as DNA: TGCAGCGTTGACCGGCGCGGCTACACCTTC. As protein: CSVDRRGYTF.

The chain uses TRBV27 and TRBJ1-4, with 8 bases aligning to TRBD1. After removal of 2 bases from V and 5 bases from J, the junction contained 4 bases not matched to a gene. The CDR3 runs to 15 residues. CDR1 is MNHEY, CDR2 SMNVEV, per germline (reference sequence). In nucleotides, the CDR3 is TGTGCCAGCAGTTTACTGGGACAGGCGAATGAAAAACTGTTTTTT. Translating gives CASSLLGQANEKLFF.

The chain employs TRBV27 and TRBJ1-5; D is uncertain. Trimming took 3 bases from V and 6 from J, leaving 9 bases between them. The length of the CDR3 is 13 residues. Looked up from germline, CDR1 is MNHEY and CDR2 is SMNVEV (reference sequence). This CDR3 is CASSLLGGQPQHF. DNA of the CDR3: TGTGCCAGCAGTTTGCTTGGAGGTCAGCCCCAGCATTTT.

The chain joins TRBV5-4 to TRBJ1-6; D is unclear. This CDR3 is 18 amino acids long. Germline CDR1 and CDR2: SGHNT and YYREEE (reference sequence). V shed 3 bases and J shed 7 bases, with 23 bases lying between them. The CDR3 DNA follows: TGTGCCAGCAGCTCGGGATCCGGCGGAAACCCGAGGAATTCACCCCTCCACTTT. Encoded protein: CASSSGSGGNPRNSPLHF.

The sample holds one count of this clone. The rearrangement joins TRBV2 to TRBJ2-7; D remains unclear. The V gene lost 5 bases and the J gene lost 4 bases, with 6 bases spanning the gap. The CDR3 extends over 11 amino acids. Germline V gene lookup returns CDR1 SNHLY and CDR2 FYNNEI. The CDR3 reads CASSTQYEQYV. CDR3 nucleotides: TGTGCCAGCAGTACACAGTACGAGCAGTACGTC.

The V gene is TRBV6-1, the J gene TRBJ1-5; the D gene is possibly TRBD1 (5 bases). V shed 3 bases and J shed 3 bases, with 12 bases lying between them. The CDR3 length is 15 residues. Germline CDR1 and CDR2: MNHNS and SASEGT. CDR3 protein: CASSDPTDSNQPQHF. The CDR3 DNA reads as TGTGCCAGCAGTGACCCGACAGATTCCAATCAGCCCCAGCATTTT.

The chain combines TRBV18 with TRBJ2-1; 11 nucleotides line up with TRBD1. This CDR3 spans 17 amino acids. Trimming removed 3 bases from V and 5 bases from J; junction bases left unmatched: 9. Germline values: CDR1 KGHSH, CDR2 LQKENI. This CDR3 is CASSPLLGTGGNNEQFF. DNA for the CDR3: TGTGCCAGCTCACCGCTACTCGGGACAGGGGGAAACAATGAGCAGTTCTTC. The complete variable domain, with remaining parts taken from reference TRBV18 and TRBJ2-1, reads NAGVMQNPRHLVRRRGQEARLRCSPMKGHSHVYWYRQLPEEGLKFMVYLQKENIIDESGMPKERFSAEFPKEGPSILRIQQVVRGDSAAYFCASSPLLGTGGNNEQFFGPGTRLTVL.

The chain joins TRBV5-1 to TRBJ1-2; D might be TRBD1 (5 bases). CDR1 is SGHRS, CDR2 YFSETQ, per germline. The length of the CDR3 is 14 residues. Trimming took 1 base from V and 8 from J, leaving 15 bases between them. CDR3 sequence reads: CASSLNSQGGGYTF. The CDR3 DNA reads TGCGCCAGCAGCTTGAATAGCCAGGGAGGGGGCTACACCTTC. Supplemented by reference TRBV5-1 and TRBJ1-2, the full variable domain reads KAGVTQTPRYLIKTRGQQVTLSCSPISGHRSVSWYQQTPGQGLQFLFEYFSETQRNKGNFPGRFSGRQFSNSRSEMNVSTLELGDSALYLCASSLNSQGGGYTFGSGTRLTVV.

The genes are TRBV5-4 and TRBJ2-3; the D gene is possibly TRBD1 (5 bases). The CDR3 contains 13 residues. CDR1 is SGHNT, CDR2 YYREEE, per germline (reference sequence). Trimming stripped 3 bases from V and 6 bases from J, with 11 bases between. CDR3 sequence reads: CASSSKGADTQYF. CDR3 nucleotide sequence: TGTGCCAGCAGCTCCAAAGGGGCTGATACGCAGTATTTT.

V and J are TRBV7-2 and TRBJ1-5; 7 bases line up with TRBD1. The CDR3 is 14 amino acids. Unmatched junction bases numbered 9, after V lost 5 bases and J lost 8 bases. In germline, CDR1 is SGHTA, CDR2 FQGNSA. CDR3 loop: CASSLRQGGEPQHF. The CDR3 nucleotides read TGTGCCAGCAGCCTGAGACAGGGAGGGGAGCCCCAGCATTTT.

The chain has TRBV6-2 or TRBV6-3 and TRBJ1-4; D call uncertain. There are 15 residues in the CDR3. V was trimmed by 0 bases and J by 8 bases, leaving 13 bases between them. Germline CDR1 MNHEY, CDR2 SVGEGT. The CDR3 DNA reads as TGTGCCAGCAGTTACTCGATGGCTTTGCGGGAAAAACTGTTTTTT. Encoded protein: CASSYSMALREKLFF.